Following are 32 T cell receptor beta chains from one sample sequenced in a study of PD-1 blockade in classical Hodgkin lymphoma. Relapse after autologous stem cell transplantation occurred in every patient, and brentuximab vedotin exposure varied. Sequenced by immunoSEQ multiplex PCR; TCRdb stores in-frame clones only, minus some. The repertoire holds 40,000 or so clones, with 70% to 80% as singletons. The sample in question was peripheral blood mononuclear cells (PBMCs), obtained at baseline. These receptors all stem from a human donor with classical Hodgkin lymphoma.

The J gene is TRBJ2-2, the V gene TRBV7-9; 8 bases map to TRBD1. There are 15 residues in the CDR3. With 10 bases clipped from V and 7 bases from J, the junction kept 14 bases outside the gene matches. The V gene's germline CDR1 is SEHNR and CDR2 FQNEAQ (reference sequence). CDR3 in DNA: TGTGCCACCCAGATCCACAGGGGGTCAGGCGGGGAGCTGTTTTTT. Translating it yields CATQIHRGSGGELFF.

The gene calls are TRBV4-3 and TRBJ2-7; TRBD2 aligns across 11 bases. Germline V gene sequence: CDR1 LGHNA, CDR2 YSLEER. J gave up 2 bases and V 0 bases, and 6 bases lay outside the gene matches. The CDR3 is made up of 17 amino acids. The CDR3 region has the DNA TGCGCCAGCAGCCAAGATCTAGCGGGAGGTGCACCCTACGAGCAGTACTTC. It is translated as CASSQDLAGGAPYEQYF.

This clone showed up just a few times. The chain's CDR3 is CASSSRGGTDTQYF. The CDR3 nucleotides read TGTGCCAGCAGTTCCCGAGGGGGCACAGATACGCAGTATTTT. This chain links TRBV6-5 with TRBJ2-3; D may match TRBD1 or TRBD2 (5 bases each). Germline CDR1 and CDR2: MNHEY and SVGAGI. This CDR3 has 14 amino acids. V lost 4 bases and J lost 1, with 9 bases in between.

The table lists this clone with a few counts. The chain uses TRBV16 and TRBJ1-1; tentative D call: TRBD1 (5 bases). This CDR3 region has 14 residues. Germline-derived CDR1 and CDR2 are KGHSY and FQNENV. V was pared by 8 bases and J by 5 bases, with 18 bases between. This CDR3 is CASSHHRKGTEAFF. The CDR3 DNA is TGTGCCAGCTCCCATCACAGAAAGGGGACTGAAGCTTTCTTT. Combining the CDR3 with reference TRBV16 and TRBJ1-1 gives the whole variable domain GEEVAQTPKHLVRGEGQKAKLYCAPIKGHSYVFWYQQVLKNEFKFLISFQNENVFDETGMPKERFSAKCLPNSPCSLEIQATKLEDSAVYFCASSHHRKGTEAFFGQGTRLTVV.

The rearrangement joins TRBV5-1 to TRBJ1-2; no definite D call. Trimming cost V 0 bases and J 7 bases, with 7 bases left between them. The germline gives CDR1 SGHRS, CDR2 YFSETQ. The CDR3 spans 12 residues. CDR3 residues: CASSLVGSGYTF. The DNA for the CDR3 is TGCGCCAGCAGCTTGGTCGGTAGTGGCTACACCTTC.

This rearrangement joins TRBV20-1 to TRBJ2-1; TRBD2 agrees at 8 bases. Per germline, CDR1 DFQATT and CDR2 SNEGSKA (reference sequence). The CDR3 loop spans 11 amino acids. The junction had 2 bases not matched to a gene; V was cut back by 4 bases and J by 9 bases. In DNA, the CDR3 is TGCAGTGCTAACGGGGGGGGTGAGCAGTTCTTC. Translation: CSANGGGEQFF.

The V gene is TRBV7-8, the J gene TRBJ1-3, with D perhaps TRBD1 (5 bases). The CDR3 length is 15 residues. V was trimmed by 1 base and J by 4 bases, leaving 11 bases between them. Germline values: CDR1 SGHVS, CDR2 FQNEAQ. The CDR3 sequence is CASSLGRGGGNTIYF. The CDR3 DNA reads as TGTGCCAGCAGCTTAGGACGGGGGGGAGGAAACACCATATATTTT.

The chain employs TRBV11-3 and TRBJ2-1; 11 nucleotides match TRBD2. Germline trimming cut 4 bases from V and 0 bases from J; bases unmatched to any gene: 2. Germline CDR1 SGHNT, CDR2 YENEEA. The CDR3 loop spans 16 amino acids. The CDR3 DNA is TGTGCCAGCAGCTCGACTAGCGGGACCTCCTACAATGAGCAGTTCTTC. Translation gives CASSSTSGTSYNEQFF.

The chain carries TRBV5-1 and TRBJ2-2; unclear D gene. The CDR3 is 13 amino acids. From germline, CDR1 is SGHRS and CDR2 YFSETQ. V dropped 6 bases and J dropped 5 bases, with 11 bases sitting between them. CDR3 bases: TGCGCCAGCACCCTAGGGCGGACCGGGGAGCTGTTTTTT. Translating gives CASTLGRTGELFF.

This chain uses TRBV29-1 with TRBJ1-2; unclear D gene. CDR1 is SQVTM, CDR2 ANQGSEA, per germline. The CDR3 has 11 amino acids. The ends were cut back, 8 bases at V and 2 bases at J, with 9 bases in the middle. CDR3 loop: CSLGANYGYTF. The CDR3, as DNA: TGCAGCTTGGGAGCGAACTATGGCTACACCTTC.

This sequence joins TRBV18 and TRBJ2-7; a possible D gene is TRBD2 (5 bases). The CDR3 spans 14 residues. The V end was cut by 1 base, the J end by 7 bases, with 14 bases between. CDR1 KGHSH and CDR2 LQKENI come from the germline V gene. In nucleotides, the CDR3 is TGTGCCAGCTCACCACAAGGCGGACCGGGGGAGCAGTACTTC. Protein sequence: CASSPQGGPGEQYF.

V is TRBV19 and J is TRBJ1-5; D ambiguous. CDR3 length: 14 amino acids. Deletions cut 5 bases from V and 3 bases from J, with 11 bases between. Germline-derived CDR1 and CDR2 are LNHDA and SQIVND (reference sequence). The CDR3, as DNA: TGTGCCAGTAGTTACCGGGCCTTCAATCAGCCCCAGCATTTT. Translated: CASSYRAFNQPQHF.

The chain couples TRBV11-3 to TRBJ2-1; D gene ambiguous. V dropped 5 bases and J dropped 0 bases, with 14 bases sitting between them. The CDR3 extends over 16 amino acids. Germline V CDR1 and CDR2: SGHNT, YENEEA. This CDR3 is CASSPGPLPSYNEQFF. The DNA for the CDR3 is TGTGCCAGCAGCCCCGGACCCCTACCCTCCTACAATGAGCAGTTCTTC.

This chain links TRBV2 with TRBJ2-1; D not certain. The CDR3 runs to 15 residues. Trimming shortened V by 8 bases and J by 3 bases, and 17 bases separated the two germline ends. The germline V gene encodes CDR1 SNHLY and CDR2 FYNNEI. CDR3 sequence (DNA): TGTGCCAGCCATCGGGTCCAGCTAGTCTACAATGAGCAGTTCTTC. Its protein is CASHRVQLVYNEQFF.

The V call is TRBV19, the J call TRBJ1-2; a weak D match, TRBD1 (6 bases). The CDR3 loop spans 13 amino acids. V was clipped by 9 bases and J by 6 bases, with 17 bases between them. Germline CDR1 reads LNHDA; CDR2 reads SQIVND (reference sequence). Written as DNA, the CDR3 is TGTGCCAGCTCTGGGGGCTGGGGACATGGCTACACCTTC. Amino acid sequence: CASSGGWGHGYTF.

This clone was seen many times. The chain recombines TRBV5-1 with TRBJ2-2, with D possibly TRBD1 on 6 matching bases. V was pared by 2 bases and J by 6 bases, with 17 bases between. Germline assignment: CDR1 SGHRS and CDR2 YFSETQ. The CDR3 consists of 16 residues. The CDR3 loop is CASSLQGIELAGELFF. In DNA, the CDR3 is TGCGCCAGCAGCTTACAGGGTATAGAACTTGCCGGGGAGCTGTTTTTT.

The rearrangement joins TRBV6-1 to TRBJ2-1; D not certain. Per germline, CDR1 MNHNS and CDR2 SASEGT. The V end lost 1 base, the J end lost 2 bases, and 6 bases lay between the germline ends. The CDR3 extends over 14 amino acids. The CDR3 sequence is CASSEGLTYNEQFF. The CDR3, as DNA: TGTGCCAGCAGTGAAGGGCTGACCTACAATGAGCAGTTCTTC.

The J gene is TRBJ2-7, the V gene TRBV29-1; D is possibly TRBD1 or TRBD2 (5 bases each). CDR1 is SQVTM and CDR2 is ANQGSEA in the germline V gene. Trimming left V 3 bases short and J 4 bases short, with 7 bases between. The CDR3 loop spans 11 amino acids. In nucleotides, the CDR3 is TGCAGCGTTGACGAGGGGTACGAGCAGTACTTC. It translates to CSVDEGYEQYF.

This chain uses TRBV6-5 with TRBJ2-5; 8 nucleotides agree with TRBD1. The CDR3 extends over 14 amino acids. Looked up from germline, CDR1 is MNHEY and CDR2 is SVGAGI. V lost 6 bases to trimming and J lost 5 bases; unmatched junction nucleotides: 8. In DNA, the CDR3 is TGTGCCAGCAGATCACCAGGGGGCGCGGAGACCCAGTACTTC. This gives the protein CASRSPGGAETQYF.

This rearrangement joins TRBV19 to TRBJ2-3, with D possibly matching TRBD1 (5 bases). V was cut by 4 bases and J by 2 bases, with 13 bases left in between. Per the germline V gene, CDR1 is LNHDA and CDR2 is SQIVND (reference sequence). There are 15 residues in the CDR3. The CDR3 coding sequence is TGTGCCAGTAGTAGTGGACACCCTAACACAGATACGCAGTATTTT. Protein sequence: CASSSGHPNTDTQYF.

The rearrangement uses TRBV2 and TRBJ1-5, with D perhaps TRBD1 (6 bases). This CDR3 is 16 amino acids long. V was trimmed by 6 bases and J by 1 base, leaving 16 bases between them. Germline CDR1 reads SNHLY; CDR2 reads FYNNEI. The CDR3 DNA sequence: TGTGCCAGCAGAGGAACAGGGAGGGGAAGCAATCAGCCCCAGCATTTT. The encoded protein is CASRGTGRGSNQPQHF.

CDR3 DNA sequence: TGTGCCAGCATTTCGACAGGGGAAAGCACTGAAGCTTTCTTT. Its protein product is CASISTGESTEAFF. This sequence joins TRBV28 and TRBJ1-1, with 8 bases matching TRBD1. The CDR3 sequence is 14 residues long. Germline CDR1 reads MDHEN; CDR2 reads SYDVKM. The trim removed 7 bases at V and 4 bases at J, leaving 8 bases unmatched.

The chain recombines TRBV29-1 with TRBJ2-1; D not resolved. V was pared by 5 bases and J by 4 bases, with 3 bases between. Germline V gene lookup returns CDR1 SQVTM and CDR2 ANQGSEA. This CDR3 contains 10 residues. The CDR3 sequence: CSVWYNEQFF. In DNA, the CDR3 is TGCAGCGTTTGGTACAATGAGCAGTTCTTC.

The rearrangement links TRBV14 to TRBJ1-2; tentatively, D is TRBD1 (5 bases). The CDR3 sequence is 18 residues long. Per germline, CDR1 SGHDN and CDR2 FVKESK. Trimming removed 3 bases at V and 6 bases at J, with 26 bases between. The CDR3: CASSHGTSNPEASHGYTF. The DNA for the CDR3 is TGTGCCAGCAGCCACGGGACGTCTAATCCCGAAGCCTCCCATGGCTACACCTTC.

The V call is TRBV2, the J call TRBJ1-5; TRBD1 matches 7 bases. V gave up 6 bases and J gave up 0 bases; unmatched junction bases: 5. The CDR3 consists of 15 residues. From germline, CDR1 is SNHLY and CDR2 FYNNEI. As DNA, the CDR3 is TGTGCCAGCAGCGGGACAGCCTATAGCAATCAGCCCCAGCATTTT. Protein: CASSGTAYSNQPQHF.

The gene calls are TRBV2 and TRBJ2-5, with D tentatively TRBD2 (6 bases). The CDR3 spans 15 residues. Germline V CDR1 and CDR2: SNHLY, FYNNEI. Between the trimmed V and J ends, which lost 2 bases and 4 bases, there was a span of 14 bases. The CDR3 here is CASSEQRVGGETQYF. The DNA for the CDR3 is TGTGCCAGCAGTGAACAGCGGGTGGGGGGAGAGACCCAGTACTTC. The whole variable domain, filled in from reference TRBV2 and TRBJ2-5, reads EPEVTQTPSHQVTQMGQEVILRCVPISNHLYFYWYRQILGQKVEFLVSFYNNEISEKSEIFDDQFSVERPDGSNFTLKIRSTKLEDSAMYFCASSEQRVGGETQYFGPGTRLLVL.

This chain links TRBV11-3 with TRBJ2-7; no clear D gene. The ends were cut back, 1 base at V and 0 bases at J, with 7 bases in the middle. This CDR3 region has 14 residues. The germline V gene encodes CDR1 SGHNT and CDR2 YENEEA. DNA for the CDR3: TGTGCCAGCAGCTTAGCACAGAACTCCTACGAGCAGTACTTC. It yields the protein CASSLAQNSYEQYF.

This clone was observed a handful of times. The V and J genes are TRBV2 and TRBJ2-7; no firm D call. Germline lookup yields CDR1 SNHLY and CDR2 FYNNEI. The CDR3 loop spans 11 amino acids. With 3 bases removed from V and 6 bases from J, the gap between germline ends came to 6 bases. The CDR3 DNA is TGTGCCAGCAGTGATTTGGTCGAGCAGTACTTC. Its protein is CASSDLVEQYF.

The chain has TRBV5-6 and TRBJ2-3, with D uncertain. Trimming removed 7 bases from V and 2 bases from J, with 5 bases in between. CDR3 length: 11 residues. Germline V gene sequence: CDR1 SGHDT, CDR2 YYEEEE. CDR3 loop: CASSYTDTQYF. CDR3 DNA sequence: TGTGCCAGCTCTTACACAGATACGCAGTATTTT.

This clone has just a few counts. CDR3 coding DNA: TGTGCCAGCAAACGGGACTACCTTGAAGGAGAGCAGTTCTTC. This gives the protein CASKRDYLEGEQFF. V is TRBV28 and J is TRBJ2-1; 7 bases fit TRBD2. The CDR3 is 14 residues long. V was pared by 7 bases and J by 10 bases, with 13 bases of the junction left unmatched. Germline V lookup: CDR1 MDHEN, CDR2 SYDVKM.

CDR3 loop: CASSVFVGRNSPLHF. CDR3 coding DNA: TGTGCCAGCAGCGTTTTCGTCGGGAGGAATTCACCCCTCCACTTT. The chain uses TRBV9 and TRBJ1-6; D is ambiguous. The CDR3 is 15 amino acids. The V and J ends lost 2 bases and 7 bases respectively, with 13 bases between them. Germline V gene data show CDR1 as SGDLS and CDR2 as YYNGEE.

The CDR3 bases are TGTGCCAGCAGTTTATTGCTAGCGGGAGCTACGGTGCAGTTCTTC. Its translation is CASSLLLAGATVQFF. The rearrangement joins TRBV28 to TRBJ2-1, with 10 bases lining up with TRBD2. The CDR3 has 15 amino acids. V lost 1 base, J lost 12 bases, and 9 bases stayed unmatched. Germline V gene sequence: CDR1 MDHEN, CDR2 SYDVKM.